The TCR beta chain under discussion was sequenced for a study of blood T cell repertoires in COVID-19. Study-level background: Samples came from the United States, Italy and Spain, spanning acute and convalescent COVID-19.

Clones were read by immunoSEQ multiplex PCR, and TCRdb kept only the in-frame ones, dropping some. The sample lists fewer than 250,000 clones, 70% to 90% seen once, with around 6.5% in the top ten. The germline V gene encodes CDR1 MNHEY and CDR2 SVGAGI. Trimming removed 8 bases at V and 0 bases at J, with 9 bases between. The CDR3 contains 13 residues. The receptor comes from a woman aged 55 to 70 with active or convalescent COVID-19. The sample comprised peripheral blood. V usage is TRBV6-5 and J usage is TRBJ2-3, with D perhaps matching TRBD1 (5 bases). CDR3 sequence: CASGASSTDTQYF. CDR3 DNA sequence: TGTGCCAGCGGGGCTTCTAGCACAGATACGCAGTATTTT.